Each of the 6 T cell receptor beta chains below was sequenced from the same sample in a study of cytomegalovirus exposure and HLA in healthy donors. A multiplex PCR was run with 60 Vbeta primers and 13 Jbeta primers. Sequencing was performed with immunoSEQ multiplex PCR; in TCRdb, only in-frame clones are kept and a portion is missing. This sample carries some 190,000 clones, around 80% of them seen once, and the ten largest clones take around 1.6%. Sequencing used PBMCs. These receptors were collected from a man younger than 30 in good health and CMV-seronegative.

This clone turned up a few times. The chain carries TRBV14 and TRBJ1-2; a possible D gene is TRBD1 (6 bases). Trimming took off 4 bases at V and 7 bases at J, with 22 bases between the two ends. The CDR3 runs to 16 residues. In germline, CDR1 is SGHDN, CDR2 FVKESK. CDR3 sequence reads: CASSRKRVTGGAGYTF. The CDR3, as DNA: TGTGCCAGCAGCCGTAAAAGGGTTACGGGGGGCGCTGGCTACACCTTC.

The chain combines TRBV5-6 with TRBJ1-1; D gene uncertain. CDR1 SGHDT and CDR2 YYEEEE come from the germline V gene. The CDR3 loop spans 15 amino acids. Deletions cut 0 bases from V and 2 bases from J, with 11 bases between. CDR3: CASSLAGTGNTEAFF. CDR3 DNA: TGTGCCAGCAGCTTGGCGGGTACTGGTAACACTGAAGCTTTCTTT.

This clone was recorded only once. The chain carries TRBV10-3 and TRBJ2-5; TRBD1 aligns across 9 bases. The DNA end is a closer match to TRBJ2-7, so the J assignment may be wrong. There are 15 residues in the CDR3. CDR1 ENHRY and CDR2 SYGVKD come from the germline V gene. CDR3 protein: CATEPGTGLSYEQYF. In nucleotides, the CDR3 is TGTGCCACTGAGCCAGGGACAGGGTTGTCCTACGAGCAGTACTTC.

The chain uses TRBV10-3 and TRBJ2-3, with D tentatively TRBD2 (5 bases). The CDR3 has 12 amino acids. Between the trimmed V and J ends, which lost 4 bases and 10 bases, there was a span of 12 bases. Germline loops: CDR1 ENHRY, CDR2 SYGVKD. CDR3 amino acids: CAISGSEGAQYF. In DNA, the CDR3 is TGTGCCATCAGTGGTTCAGAGGGTGCGCAGTATTTT.

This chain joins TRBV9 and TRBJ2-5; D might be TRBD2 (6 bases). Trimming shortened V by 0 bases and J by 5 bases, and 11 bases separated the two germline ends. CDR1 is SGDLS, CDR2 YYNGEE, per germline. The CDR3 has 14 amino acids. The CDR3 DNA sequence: TGTGCCAGCAGCGTAGGGAGGGTTGGGGAGACCCAGTACTTC. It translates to CASSVGRVGETQYF.

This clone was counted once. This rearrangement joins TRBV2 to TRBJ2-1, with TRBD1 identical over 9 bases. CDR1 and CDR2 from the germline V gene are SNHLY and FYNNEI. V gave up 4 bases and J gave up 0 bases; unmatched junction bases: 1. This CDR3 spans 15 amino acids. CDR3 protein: CASSADRGSYNEQFF. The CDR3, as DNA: TGTGCCAGCAGTGCGGACAGGGGCTCCTACAATGAGCAGTTCTTC.